This T cell receptor (beta chain) was obtained from a study of shared T cell receptors in the human thymus. Sequenced by immunoSEQ multiplex PCR; TCRdb stores in-frame clones only, minus some. The data contain about 380,000 clones, 85% to 95% of them singletons. This CDR3 has 16 residues. Germline CDR1 and CDR2: KGHSH and LQKENI. With 3 bases removed from V and 1 base from J, the gap between germline ends came to 16 bases. This clone was observed a handful of times. J is TRBJ2-7 and V is TRBV18; possible D gene TRBD2, 5 bases. This clonotype was obtained from a human donor. The specimen sequenced was thymocytes. In DNA, the CDR3 is TGTGCCAGCTCACCGTCTGGACGGGAACGGTCCTACGAGCAGTACTTC. It encodes CASSPSGRERSYEQYF.